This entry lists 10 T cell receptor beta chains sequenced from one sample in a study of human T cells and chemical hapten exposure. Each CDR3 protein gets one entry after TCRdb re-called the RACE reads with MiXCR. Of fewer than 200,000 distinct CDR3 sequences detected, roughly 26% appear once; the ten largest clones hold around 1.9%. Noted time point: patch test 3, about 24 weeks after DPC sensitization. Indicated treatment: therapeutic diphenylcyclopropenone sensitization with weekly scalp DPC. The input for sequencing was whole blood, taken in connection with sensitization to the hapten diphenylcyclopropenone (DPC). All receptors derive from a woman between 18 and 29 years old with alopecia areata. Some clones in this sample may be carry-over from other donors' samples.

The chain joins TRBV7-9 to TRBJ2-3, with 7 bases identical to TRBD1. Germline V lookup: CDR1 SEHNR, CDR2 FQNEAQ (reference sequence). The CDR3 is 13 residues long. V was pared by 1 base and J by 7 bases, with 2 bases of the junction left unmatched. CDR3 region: CASSLETGNTQYF. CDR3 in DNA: TGTGCCAGCAGCTTAGAGACAGGGAATACGCAGTATTTT. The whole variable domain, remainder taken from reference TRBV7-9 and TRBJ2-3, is DTGVSQNPRHKITKRGQNVTFRCDPISEHNRLYWYRQTLGQGPEFLTYFQNEAQLEKSRLLSDRFSAERPKGSFSTLEIQRTEQGDSAMYLCASSLETGNTQYFGPGTRLTVL.

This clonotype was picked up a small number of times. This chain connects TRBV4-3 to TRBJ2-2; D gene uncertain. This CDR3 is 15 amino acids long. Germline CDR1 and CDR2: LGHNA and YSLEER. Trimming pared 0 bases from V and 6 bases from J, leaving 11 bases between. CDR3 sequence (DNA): TGCGCCAGCAGCCAAGATTGGCCCCTCCCCGGGGAGCTGTTTTTT. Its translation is CASSQDWPLPGELFF.

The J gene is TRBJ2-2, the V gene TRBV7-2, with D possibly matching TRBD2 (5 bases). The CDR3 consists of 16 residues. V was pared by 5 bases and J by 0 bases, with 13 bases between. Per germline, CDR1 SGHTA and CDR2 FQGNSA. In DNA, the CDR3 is TGTGCCAGCAGCCGACAAGCGGCCGCGAACACCGGGGAGCTGTTTTTT. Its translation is CASSRQAAANTGELFF.

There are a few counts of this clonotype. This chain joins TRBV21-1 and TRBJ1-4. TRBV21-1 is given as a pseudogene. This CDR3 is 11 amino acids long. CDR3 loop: CASSSRRKLFF. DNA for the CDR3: TGTGCCAGCAGCTCCCGCCGAAAACTGTTTTTT.

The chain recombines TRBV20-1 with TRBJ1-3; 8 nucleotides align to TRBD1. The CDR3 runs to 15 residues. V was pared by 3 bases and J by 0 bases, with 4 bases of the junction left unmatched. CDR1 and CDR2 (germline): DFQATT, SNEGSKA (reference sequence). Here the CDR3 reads CSASPTGGSGNTIYF. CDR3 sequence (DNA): TGCAGTGCTAGTCCAACAGGGGGCTCTGGAAACACCATATATTTT.

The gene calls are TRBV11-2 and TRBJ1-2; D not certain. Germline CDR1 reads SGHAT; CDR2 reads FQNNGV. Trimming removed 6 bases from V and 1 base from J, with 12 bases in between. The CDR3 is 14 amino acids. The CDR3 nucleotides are TGTGCCAGCAGGAGCGTTAAACTTAACTATGGCTACACCTTC. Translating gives CASRSVKLNYGYTF.

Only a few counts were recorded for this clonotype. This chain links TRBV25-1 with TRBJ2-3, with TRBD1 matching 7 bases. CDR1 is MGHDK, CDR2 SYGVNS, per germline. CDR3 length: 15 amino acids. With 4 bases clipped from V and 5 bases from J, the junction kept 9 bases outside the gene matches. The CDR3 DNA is TGTGCCAGCAGTGGGGACCCGGGACAGCAAGATACGCAGTATTTT. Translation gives CASSGDPGQQDTQYF.

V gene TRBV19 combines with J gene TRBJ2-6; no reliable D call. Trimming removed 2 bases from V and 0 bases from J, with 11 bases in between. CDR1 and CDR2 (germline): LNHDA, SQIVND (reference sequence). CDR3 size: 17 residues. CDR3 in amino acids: CASSISRGASGANVLTF. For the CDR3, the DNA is TGTGCCAGTAGTATAAGTAGAGGAGCCTCTGGGGCCAACGTCCTGACTTTC.

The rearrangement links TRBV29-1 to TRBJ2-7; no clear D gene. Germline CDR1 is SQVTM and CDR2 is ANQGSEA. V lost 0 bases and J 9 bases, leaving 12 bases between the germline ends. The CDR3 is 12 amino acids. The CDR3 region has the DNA TGCAGCGTTGAAGATTCAATAAAGGGGCAGTACTTC. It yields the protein CSVEDSIKGQYF.

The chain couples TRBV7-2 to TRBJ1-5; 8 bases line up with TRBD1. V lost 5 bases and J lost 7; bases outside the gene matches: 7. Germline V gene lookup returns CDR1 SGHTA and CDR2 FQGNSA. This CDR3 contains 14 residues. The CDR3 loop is CASSDTNRGQPQHF. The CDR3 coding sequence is TGTGCCAGCAGCGATACTAACAGGGGGCAGCCCCAGCATTTT.